These T cell receptor beta chains were read from a single sample in a study of shared clonotypes between healthy human individuals. Assay used: immunoSEQ multiplex PCR; TCRdb lists only in-frame clones, some missing. Here the sample spans 450,000 or so clones, roughly three quarters being singletons. Material: PBMCs. The receptors were gathered from a woman aged 40 to 50 in good health. Some clones in this sample may be carry-over from other donors' samples. The CDR3 runs from the conserved cysteine through the conserved F or W. Fields, in order: CDR3 protein, CDR3 DNA, J gene, V gene, clone size, D gene. A D gene is named only where the DNA matches it firmly. Clone size is not always given. Where it is, it says once, few, many or a class for expanded clones.

CDR3: CASSLDSWTEAFF; DNA: TGTGCCAGCAGCTTGGACAGTTGGACTGAAGCTTTCTTT; J: TRBJ1-1; V: TRBV5-4; size: .; D: .
CDR3: CASSRNPDRVGNTIYF; DNA: TGTGCCAGCAGCCGAAACCCCGACAGGGTCGGAAACACCATATATTTT; J: TRBJ1-3; V: TRBV5-4; size: .; D: TRBD1
CDR3: CASSESRQRFPYEQYF; DNA: TGTGCCAGCAGTGAAAGCAGACAGCGCTTTCCCTACGAGCAGTACTTC; J: TRBJ2-7; V: TRBV25-1; size: .; D: .
CDR3: CASSFLAGGGNEQFF; DNA: TGTGCCAGCAGCTTTCTAGCGGGAGGCGGGAATGAGCAGTTCTTC; J: TRBJ2-1; V: TRBV5-4; size: .; D: TRBD2
CDR3: CASTLDNRAEAFF; DNA: TGTGCCAGTACCTTAGACAACAGGGCTGAAGCTTTCTTT; J: TRBJ1-1; V: TRBV19; size: few; D: .
CDR3: CASSSTGGPYEQYF; DNA: TGTGCCAGCAGTTCAACGGGAGGGCCCTACGAGCAGTACTTC; J: TRBJ2-7; V: TRBV27; size: .; D: TRBD2
CDR3: CASSFRGDGTGELFF; DNA: TGTGCCAGCAGTTTTCGGGGTGATGGCACCGGGGAGCTGTTTTTT; J: TRBJ2-2; V: TRBV27; size: .; D: .
CDR3: CASSKRTENQPQHF; DNA: TGTGCCAGCAGTAAACGGACAGAAAATCAGCCCCAGCATTTT; J: TRBJ1-5; V: TRBV2; size: .; D: .
CDR3: CATRTTHGYNEQFF; DNA: TGTGCCACCCGGACCACCCACGGGTACAATGAGCAGTTCTTC; J: TRBJ2-1; V: TRBV28; size: .; D: .
CDR3: CASSLGGTSPDTEAFF; DNA: TGTGCCAGCAGCTTGGGGGGGACGTCGCCCGACACTGAAGCTTTCTTT; J: TRBJ1-1; V: TRBV5-6; size: .; D: .
CDR3: CASSRTASNQPQHF; DNA: TGTGCCAGCAGTAGGACGGCCTCCAATCAGCCCCAGCATTTT; J: TRBJ1-5; V: TRBV6-1; size: .; D: .
CDR3: CSLWGFNFPNGSYNEQFF; DNA: TGCAGCCTATGGGGCTTCAACTTCCCGAACGGCTCCTACAATGAGCAGTTCTTC; J: TRBJ2-1; V: TRBV29-1; size: .; D: .
CDR3: CASSLELAGGAAETQYF; DNA: TGCGCCAGCAGCTTGGAACTAGCGGGAGGGGCGGCGGAGACCCAGTACTTC; J: TRBJ2-5; V: TRBV5-1; size: .; D: TRBD2